The clone carrying this T cell receptor beta chain showed up just a few times. The sample comes from a study of blood T cells in healthy people across ages. Trimming pared 9 bases from V and 6 bases from J, leaving 9 bases between. From germline, CDR1 is ENHRY and CDR2 SYGVKD. The CDR3 loop spans 11 amino acids. Drawn from each donor were roughly 9.4 milliliters of peripheral blood. A second PCR of about 7 to 12 cycles used a sample-barcoded 5' primer and a J-beta primer mix. TCRdb re-called the 5' RACE reads with MiXCR, one entry per CDR3 protein. The data contain about 1,000,000 distinct CDR3 sequences, over 35% of them singletons.

The receptor was derived from a woman in her sixties in good health. This chain links TRBV10-3 with TRBJ2-1; D is ambiguous. Sequencing was done on a sample of blood. The CDR3 region is CAISRSNEQFF. The CDR3 DNA reads TGTGCCATAAGTCGGTCCAATGAGCAGTTCTTC.